Sequencing of this T cell receptor (beta chain) was carried out in a study of identical twins. Via MiXCR, TCRdb re-called the 5' RACE reads, giving one row per CDR3 protein. The sample carries fewer than 250,000 distinct CDR3 sequences, less than 20% recorded once. Study results and limitations: Model-predicted out-of-frame TCR alpha sharing fell below observed values in monozygotic twins.

Trimming at V came to 7 bases and at J to 6 bases, leaving 6 bases not matched to a gene. The CDR3 is 12 residues long. From germline, CDR1 is DFQATT and CDR2 SNEGSKA (reference sequence). Worth noting for this clonotype: Its antigen is currently unknown.

These data are also associated with another study on T cells expressing NK-cell markers. According to that study: Several of the experiments relied on an anti-gamma-delta TCR antibody so that only alpha-beta TCR T cells were sorted. Dominant NKG2C+ clonotypes made up roughly 1.0-8% of CD8+ T cells in roughly 6 donors.

The chain couples TRBV20-1 to TRBJ2-3, with 8 bases lining up with TRBD2. Input material: CD8+ T cells sorted from blood. The TCR originated in a woman aged 18 to 35 in good health. CDR3 nucleotide sequence: TGCAGTGGGGACCGGGAGGGGGATACGCAGTATTTT. Amino acids: CSGDREGDTQYF.